This is a list of T cell receptor beta chains from one sample in a study of a mutant IDH1 vaccine in newly diagnosed glioma. The data were produced by immunoSEQ multiplex PCR, yet TCRdb's version contains in-frame clones alone and is incomplete. This sample yields 45,000 to 65,000 clones, of which approximately 78% are seen a single time; approximately 19% belongs to the top ten. Sample: PBMCs, taken from a glioma patient treated with radiotherapy, temozolomide or both. The receptors derive from a man younger than 35 with glioma. CDR3s include the opening cysteine and the closing phenylalanine or tryptophan. A D gene is named only where the DNA matches it firmly. Size is stated for part of the rows, as once, few or many counts, or as a class when the clone is expanded.

>TRBV6-5|14|once|TRBJ2-7|NA
TGTGCCAGCAGTTACTCCCCCAGGACCTACGAGCAGTACTTC
CASSYSPRTYEQYF
>TRBV5-1|13|NA|TRBJ1-4|NA
TGCGCCAGCAGCCCGGGATGGGATGAAAAACTGTTTTTT
CASSPGWDEKLFF
>TRBV21-1|14|NA|TRBJ1-4|NA
TGTGCCAGCAGCTCAAGTGGGACTTATGAAAAACTGTTTTTT
CASSSSGTYEKLFF
>TRBV7-2|17|NA|TRBJ2-7|TRBD1
TGCGCCAGCAGCCAAGAAAGCTTTGGGGACAGGGGGTACGAGCAGTACTTC
CASSQESFGDRGYEQYF
>TRBV6-5|13|NA|TRBJ1-1|NA
TGTGCCAGCAGTTACCACATGAACACTGAAGCTTTCTTT
CASSYHMNTEAFF
>TRBV6-6|13|NA|TRBJ1-1|NA
TGTGCCAGCAGTTACCTGGCCCACCATGAAGCTTTCTTT
CASSYLAHHEAFF
>TRBV18|14|NA|TRBJ1-1|NA
TGTGCCAGCTCACCACCGATTCGGGCCCAGAAAGCTTTCTTT
CASSPPIRAQKAFF
>TRBV5-1|15|NA|TRBJ2-7|NA
TGCGCCAGCAGCTTGGCGGTCGGGGGGCGGAACGAGCAGTACTTC
CASSLAVGGRNEQYF
>TRBV27|14|once|TRBJ1-1|NA
TGTGCCAGCAGCCGCGCGGGCGGGAACACTGAAGCTTTCTTT
CASSRAGGNTEAFF
>TRBV2|14|few|TRBJ1-1|NA
TGTGCCAGCAGTGTGGTGGGAGGGGGCACTGAAGCTTTCTTT
CASSVVGGGTEAFF
>TRBV7-2|15|NA|TRBJ2-2|TRBD2
TGTGCCAGCAGGACTAGCGGCTCGAACACCGGGGAGCTGTTTTTT
CASRTSGSNTGELFF
>TRBV5-5|16|NA|TRBJ1-5|TRBD1
TGTGCCAGCAGCCGAATACCGACAGGGGGCAATCAGCCCCAGCATTTT
CASSRIPTGGNQPQHF
>TRBV9|16|NA|TRBJ1-3|NA
TGTGCCAGCAGCGTAGCTCACGACAGCTCTGGAAACACCATATATTTT
CASSVAHDSSGNTIYF
>TRBV5-1|13|NA|TRBJ2-7|NA
TGCGCCAGCAGCTTGGCAGGGAGGTACGAGCAGTACTTC
CASSLAGRYEQYF